The 28 T cell receptor beta chains in this list originate from one sample, sequenced in a study of T-cell reconstitution after alpha-beta-depleted transplantation in children. Unique molecular identifiers tagged the TCRbeta library. MiXCR, run by TCRdb on the PCR reads, gives a single entry per CDR3 protein. Of about 870,000 distinct CDR3 sequences in the sample, around 17% were seen once. The material was PBMCs, mostly from graft donor cells, obtained 360 days after TCRalphabeta/CD19-depleted stem cell transplant. The receptors stem from a male patient between 5 and 17 years old who had a stem cell transplant for acute lymphoblastic leukemia, so the T cells may come from the graft donor.

This clonotype was counted many times. Written as DNA, the CDR3 is TGTGCCAGCAGCCAAGTTGTCGGAGACTACGAGCAGTACTTC. This gives the protein CASSQVVGDYEQYF. The genes are TRBV3-1 and TRBJ2-7; no clear D gene. The germline V gene encodes CDR1 LGHDT and CDR2 YNNKEL (reference sequence). The CDR3 runs 14 residues. The V and J ends lost 1 base and 3 bases respectively, with 10 bases between them.

The V and J genes are TRBV5-1 and TRBJ2-6; D call uncertain. This CDR3 contains 16 residues. Germline-derived CDR1 and CDR2 are SGHRS and YFSETQ. The germline V and J ends were trimmed by 0 bases and 4 bases, with 11 bases remaining between them. CDR3 sequence (DNA): TGCGCCAGCAGCTTGGACCCGTCCGGGGGGGCCAACGTCCTGACTTTC. Encoded protein: CASSLDPSGGANVLTF. The full variable domain, in which reference TRBV5-1 and TRBJ2-6 provide the parts outside the CDR3, is KAGVTQTPRYLIKTRGQQVTLSCSPISGHRSVSWYQQTPGQGLQFLFEYFSETQRNKGNFPGRFSGRQFSNSRSEMNVSTLELGDSALYLCASSLDPSGGANVLTFGAGSRLTVL.

This clonotype has a handful of counts. The V call is TRBV21-1, the J call TRBJ2-1; the D call of TRBD1 is as the table states it, not checked on the DNA. TRBV21-1 is classified as a pseudogene. This CDR3 region has 17 residues. The CDR3 sequence: CASSKALPEVSYNEQFF. The CDR3 bases are TGTGCCAGCAGCAAAGCGCTCCCTGAAGTCTCCTACAATGAGCAGTTCTTC.

This clonotype showed up many times. The V call is TRBV7-3, the J call TRBJ2-7; the D is unclear. Germline CDR1 and CDR2: SGHTA and FQGTGA. Trimming pared 5 bases from V and 1 base from J, leaving 9 bases between. This CDR3 comprises 13 residues. The CDR3 sequence is CASSALNSYEQYF. CDR3 DNA sequence: TGTGCCAGCAGCGCTTTAAATTCCTACGAGCAGTACTTC.

This clonotype was counted only a few times. V usage is TRBV10-3 and J usage is TRBJ1-5, with 7 bases identical to TRBD1. Germline V lookup: CDR1 ENHRY, CDR2 SYGVKD. V dropped 0 bases and J dropped 0; count of bases not matched to a gene: 5. The CDR3 is 17 amino acids. The CDR3 sequence is CAISESGTDFSNQPQHF. CDR3 nucleotide sequence: TGTGCCATCAGTGAGTCGGGGACAGACTTTAGCAATCAGCCCCAGCATTTT.

This clonotype came up a few times. The rearrangement links TRBV12-3 or TRBV12-4 to TRBJ2-5; TRBD1 might be the D (5 bases). The CDR3 runs to 15 residues. With 3 bases removed from V and 0 bases from J, the gap between germline ends came to 11 bases. As DNA, the CDR3 is TGTGCCAGCAGTTTCGACAGAGAGTACCAAGAGACCCAGTACTTC. Amino acids: CASSFDREYQETQYF.

This clonotype was picked up a small number of times. The chain uses TRBV12-3 or TRBV12-4 and TRBJ2-1, with TRBD2 identical over 11 bases. This CDR3 region has 16 residues. The trim removed 5 bases at V and 5 bases at J, leaving 8 bases unmatched. CDR3 residues: CASSHLAGGPDNEQFF. CDR3 nucleotides: TGTGCCAGCAGTCACTTAGCGGGAGGGCCCGACAATGAGCAGTTCTTC.

The chain combines TRBV7-2 with TRBJ2-3; D is unresolved. V lost 5 bases to trimming and J lost 2 bases, with 11 bases between them. CDR3 size: 14 residues. Germline V gene lookup returns CDR1 SGHTA and CDR2 FQGNSA. The CDR3 is CASSTRVTTDTQYF. The CDR3 bases are TGTGCCAGCAGCACTCGGGTCACCACAGATACGCAGTATTTT.

The sample holds a few counts of this clonotype. This chain links TRBV10-1 with TRBJ2-1; 9 bases agree with TRBD1. This CDR3 comprises 17 residues. Germline V gene lookup returns CDR1 WNHNN and CDR2 SYGVQD (reference sequence). Germline trimming cut 3 bases from V and 11 bases from J; bases unmatched to any gene: 17. For the CDR3, the DNA is TGCGCCAGCAGTGATCTATCCGGGACAGGGAGTAAGGGAAAGCAGTTCTTC. Protein sequence: CASSDLSGTGSKGKQFF.

This clonotype has at least ten counts. Here the CDR3 reads CSVARRTGPLSNEKLFF. CDR3 bases: TGCAGCGTTGCCCGACGGACAGGGCCACTCTCTAATGAAAAACTGTTTTTT. The chain links TRBV29-1 to TRBJ1-4, with TRBD1 identical over 8 bases. Per germline, CDR1 SQVTM and CDR2 ANQGSEA. The CDR3 totals 17 residues. The trim removed 4 bases at V and 3 bases at J, leaving 13 bases unmatched.

This chain uses TRBV7-9 with TRBJ2-3; D is perhaps TRBD2 (6 bases). Deletions cut 0 bases from V and 6 bases from J, with 10 bases between. This CDR3 is 14 amino acids long. Germline CDR1 and CDR2: SEHNR and FQNEAQ (reference sequence). The CDR3 DNA is TGTGCCAGCAGCTTAGCCCGGGAGCCGGATACGCAGTATTTT. Residues: CASSLAREPDTQYF.

This clonotype occurred a few times. This chain links TRBV5-1 with TRBJ2-7, with a tentative D call TRBD1 (6 bases). This CDR3 comprises 15 residues. Germline CDR1 and CDR2: SGHRS and YFSETQ. The ends were cut back, 0 bases at V and 5 bases at J, with 15 bases in the middle. The CDR3 sequence is CASSLAAGALHEQYF. CDR3 nucleotides: TGCGCCAGCAGCTTGGCTGCAGGGGCCCTACACGAGCAGTACTTC.

Notes on this clonotype: The junction differs from germline at one of its ends, possibly a read error. The chain is built from TRBV5-1 and TRBJ1-2; weak D call: TRBD1 (5 bases). Germline CDR1 reads SGHRS; CDR2 reads YFSETQ. This CDR3 contains 13 residues. Here the CDR3 reads CASSLEGNYGYAF. The CDR3 region has the DNA TGCGCCAGCAGCTTGGAGGGGAACTATGGCTACGCCTTC. Full variable domain (outside the CDR3, taken from reference TRBV5-1 and TRBJ1-2): KAGVTQTPRYLIKTRGQQVTLSCSPISGHRSVSWYQQTPGQGLQFLFEYFSETQRNKGNFPGRFSGRQFSNSRSEMNVSTLELGDSALYLCASSLEGNYGYAFGSGTRLTVV.

The J gene is TRBJ2-3, the V gene TRBV5-1, with D unclear. The CDR3 is 14 residues long. The V gene lost 5 bases and the J gene lost 2 bases, with 12 bases spanning the gap. Germline V gives CDR1 SGHRS, CDR2 YFSETQ. CDR3 bases: TGCGCCAGCAGAGGGCCACTCAACACAGATACGCAGTATTTT. Translated: CASRGPLNTDTQYF. Drawing the rest from reference TRBV5-1 and TRBJ2-3, the complete variable domain is KAGVTQTPRYLIKTRGQQVTLSCSPISGHRSVSWYQQTPGQGLQFLFEYFSETQRNKGNFPGRFSGRQFSNSRSEMNVSTLELGDSALYLCASRGPLNTDTQYFGPGTRLTVL.

This chain links TRBV7-6 with TRBJ2-1; 7 bases are shared with TRBD1. The V segment lost 6 bases and the J segment 8 bases; nucleotides outside the gene matches: 10. This CDR3 spans 14 amino acids. The V gene's germline CDR1 is SGHVS and CDR2 FNYEAQ. This chain's CDR3 is CASRPGQLIDEQFF. For the CDR3, the DNA is TGTGCCAGCAGGCCGGGACAGCTAATCGATGAGCAGTTCTTC.

The CDR3 DNA reads TGTGCCAGCAGCCCCCAACCTAGCCCGAATAACAATGAGCAGTTCTTC. Its protein is CASSPQPSPNNNEQFF. The chain joins TRBV4-2 to TRBJ2-1, with D tentatively TRBD2 (5 bases). The CDR3 length is 16 residues. CDR1 and CDR2 from the germline V gene are LGHNA and YNFKEQ. Trimming took 4 bases from V and 5 from J, leaving 18 bases between them.

As to this clonotype: The CDR3 does not end in the conserved phenylalanine or tryptophan, so this is likely a read error. The chain employs TRBV7-9 and TRBJ2-7; 8 bases agree with TRBD2. CDR3 length: 15 residues. From germline, CDR1 is SEHNR and CDR2 FQNEAQ (reference sequence). With 0 bases clipped from V and 6 bases from J, the junction kept 7 bases outside the gene matches. The CDR3 is CASSLAAGGSREQYL. The CDR3 DNA follows: TGTGCCAGCAGCTTAGCGGCGGGAGGTTCACGCGAGCAGTACCTC.

The sample holds a few counts of this clonotype. This rearrangement joins TRBV4-2 to TRBJ2-3, with 7 bases fitting TRBD2. Germline loops: CDR1 LGHNA, CDR2 YNFKEQ. Losses at the gene ends were 3 bases for V and 1 base for J; bases not matched to a gene: 10. The CDR3 spans 17 residues. CDR3 coding DNA: TGTGCCAGCAGCCAGGCCCGGACTAGTTACGGCACAGATACGCAGTATTTT. This codes for CASSQARTSYGTDTQYF.

In this sample, this clonotype turned up a few times. V usage is TRBV7-9 and J usage is TRBJ2-1; no clear D. CDR3 length: 13 residues. Trimming cost V 5 bases and J 6 bases, with 11 bases left between them. Germline CDR1 SEHNR, CDR2 FQNEAQ (reference sequence). CDR3 protein: CASSPSNPNEQFF. In DNA, the CDR3 is TGTGCCAGCAGCCCATCAAACCCCAATGAGCAGTTCTTC. The full variable domain, in which reference TRBV7-9 and TRBJ2-1 provide the parts outside the CDR3, is DTGVSQNPRHKITKRGQNVTFRCDPISEHNRLYWYRQTLGQGPEFLTYFQNEAQLEKSRLLSDRFSAERPKGSFSTLEIQRTEQGDSAMYLCASSPSNPNEQFFGPGTRLTVL.

The chain couples TRBV6-1 to TRBJ2-3, with D perhaps matching TRBD1 or TRBD2 (5 bases each). Germline values: CDR1 MNHNS, CDR2 SASEGT. The CDR3 sequence is 14 residues long. V was shortened by 4 bases and J by 0 bases, with 8 bases between the two germline ends. CDR3 bases: TGTGCCAGCAGTGTCGGGGCTAGCACAGATACGCAGTATTTT. Translation: CASSVGASTDTQYF.

The chain couples TRBV4-2 to TRBJ2-7; D remains unclear. Germline V gene data show CDR1 as LGHNA and CDR2 as YNFKEQ. Trimming cost V 1 base and J 4 bases, with 8 bases left between them. CDR3 length: 13 residues. CDR3 nucleotide sequence: TGTGCCAGCAGCCAAGTGTCCCAGTACGAGCAGTACTTC. The encoded protein is CASSQVSQYEQYF.

Only a few counts were recorded for this clonotype. The rearrangement uses TRBV9 and TRBJ1-3; perhaps TRBD1 as D (5 bases). Germline V gives CDR1 SGDLS, CDR2 YYNGEE. V was cut by 3 bases and J by 0 bases, with 10 bases left in between. This CDR3 is 15 amino acids long. The CDR3 DNA reads as TGTGCCAGCAGCGACGGGGGTTTCTCTGGAAACACCATATATTTT. This translates into CASSDGGFSGNTIYF.

A few counts support this clonotype. This chain uses TRBV28 with TRBJ2-5, with 8 bases identical to TRBD1. CDR1 MDHEN and CDR2 SYDVKM come from the germline V gene. V was pared by 2 bases and J by 1 base, with 6 bases of the junction left unmatched. The CDR3 is 16 residues long. The CDR3 coding sequence is TGTGCCAGCAGTTTAGGCGGGACAGGCATCCAAGAGACCCAGTACTTC. Translating gives CASSLGGTGIQETQYF.

This clonotype was seen more than once but under ten times. The chain recombines TRBV3-1 with TRBJ2-1; a weak D match, TRBD2 (5 bases). The CDR3 runs to 14 residues. Trimming shortened V by 3 bases and J by 10 bases, and 16 bases separated the two germline ends. Germline V gene data show CDR1 as LGHDT and CDR2 as YNNKEL (reference sequence). The DNA of the CDR3 is TGTGCCAGCAGCCATTTAACGGGGTGGAAGGAGCAGTTCTTC. Amino acids: CASSHLTGWKEQFF.

This clonotype was picked up a small number of times. The chain recombines TRBV3-1 with TRBJ1-1, with unresolved D. V shed 5 bases and J shed 7 bases, with 17 bases lying between them. The CDR3 consists of 14 residues. Per the germline V gene, CDR1 is LGHDT and CDR2 is YNNKEL (reference sequence). DNA for the CDR3: TGTGCCAGCAGCGCCCTTGGAGGGTTGAGTGAAGCTTTCTTT. Translating gives CASSALGGLSEAFF. Combining the CDR3 with reference TRBV3-1 and TRBJ1-1 gives the whole variable domain DTAVSQTPKYLVTQMGNDKSIKCEQNLGHDTMYWYKQDSKKFLKIMFSYNNKELIINETVPNRFSPKSPDKAHLNLHINSLELGDSAVYFCASSALGGLSEAFFGQGTRLTVV.

The genes are TRBV11-2 and TRBJ1-2; 8 bases are shared with TRBD1. V lost 0 bases to trimming and J lost 8 bases; unmatched junction nucleotides: 5. The V gene's germline CDR1 is SGHAT and CDR2 FQNNGV. This CDR3 region has 14 residues. This CDR3 reads CASSLEPGGLGYTF. CDR3 nucleotide sequence: TGTGCCAGCAGCTTAGAACCAGGGGGCTTAGGCTACACCTTC.

This clonotype has more than one count but fewer than ten. V and J are TRBV7-9 and TRBJ2-1; possible D gene TRBD1, 5 bases. The CDR3 extends over 13 amino acids. Trimming removed 4 bases from V and 14 bases from J, with 18 bases in between. Germline values: CDR1 SEHNR, CDR2 FQNEAQ (reference sequence). CDR3 DNA sequence: TGTGCCAGCAGCTCGCGTTTTTTGCTAGGGGAGTTCTTC. Its protein product is CASSSRFLLGEFF.

The chain has TRBV27 and TRBJ2-1; TRBD1 or TRBD2 may be the D gene (6 bases each). Germline V gene sequence: CDR1 MNHEY, CDR2 SMNVEV (reference sequence). This CDR3 spans 15 amino acids. Trimming left V 5 bases short and J 9 bases short, with 20 bases between. In DNA form, the CDR3 reads TGTGCCAGCAGTCCACTTAGCGGCCGAGGGGGTGAGCAGTTCTTC. This translates into CASSPLSGRGGEQFF.